These 29 T cell receptor beta chains originate from one sample sequenced in a study of cytomegalovirus exposure and HLA in healthy donors. Primers: 60 Vbeta forward and 13 Jbeta reverse. Method: immunoSEQ multiplex PCR; TCRdb's copy keeps in-frame clones and lacks some. This sample contains 45,000 to 60,000 clones. The specimen sequenced was PBMCs. The receptors here all came from a male donor in good health and CMV-seronegative.

This sequence joins TRBV6-6 and TRBJ2-1, with a weak D call TRBD2 (6 bases). Trimming pared 5 bases from V and 5 bases from J, leaving 16 bases between. CDR1 and CDR2 (germline): MNHNY, SVGAGI (reference sequence). The CDR3 totals 15 residues. CDR3 protein: CASSASLGGHNEQFF. Written as DNA, the CDR3 is TGTGCCAGCAGTGCGTCCTTGGGGGGTCACAATGAGCAGTTCTTC.

The chain recombines TRBV11-3 with TRBJ2-3, with 10 nucleotides matching TRBD2. CDR1 and CDR2 from the germline V gene are SGHNT and YENEEA. The CDR3 is 15 amino acids. V dropped 5 bases and J dropped 4; count of bases not matched to a gene: 6. CDR3 amino acids: CASSESGGEADTQYF. CDR3 DNA: TGTGCCAGCAGCGAGAGCGGGGGGGAAGCAGATACGCAGTATTTT.

Worth noting for this clone: The junction shows a germline mismatch at one end, possibly a read error. The chain joins TRBV4-2 to TRBJ2-7, with 14 bases aligning to TRBD2. Germline CDR1 and CDR2: LGHNA and YNFKEQ. The CDR3 has 13 amino acids. CDR3 sequence (DNA): TGTGCCAGCAGCCAAGGGGGACTAGCGGGGGTGTTGTTC. This sequence encodes CASSQGGLAGVLF.

The genes are TRBV7-6 and TRBJ2-1; TRBD2 is a possible D gene (5 bases). The CDR3 has 12 residues. CDR1 and CDR2 (germline): SGHVS, FNYEAQ. Trimming stripped 5 bases from V and 8 bases from J, with 10 bases between. CDR3 sequence: CASSPLADEQFF. For the CDR3, the DNA is TGTGCCAGCAGCCCGCTAGCAGATGAGCAGTTCTTC.

This sequence joins TRBV7-6 and TRBJ2-2; TRBD2 agrees at 9 bases. From germline, CDR1 is SGHVS and CDR2 FNYEAQ. CDR3 size: 15 residues. Losses at the gene ends were 3 bases for V and 4 bases for J; bases not matched to a gene: 3. The CDR3 sequence is CASSFSGGRTGELFF. CDR3 nucleotide sequence: TGTGCCAGCAGCTTCAGCGGGGGGCGCACCGGGGAGCTGTTTTTT.

This chain links TRBV21-1 with TRBJ2-1; the listed D gene, TRBD2, was not tested against the DNA. TRBV21-1 is a listed pseudogene. The CDR3 sequence is 17 residues long. CDR3: CASSKVLLASPPNEQFF. DNA for the CDR3: TGTGCCAGCAGCAAAGTACTTCTAGCGTCGCCCCCGAATGAGCAGTTCTTC.

The chain links TRBV11-3 to TRBJ2-3; D gene uncertain. Germline V CDR1 and CDR2: SGHNT, YENEEA. Between the trimmed V and J ends, which lost 3 bases and 1 base, there was a span of 8 bases. The CDR3 has 14 residues. The chain's CDR3 is CASSLSQGTDTQYF. CDR3 DNA: TGTGCCAGCAGCTTGAGCCAGGGCACAGATACGCAGTATTTT.

The J gene is TRBJ1-4, the V gene TRBV18, with D tentatively TRBD1 (6 bases). The CDR3 is 16 amino acids. Trimming removed 4 bases at V and 0 bases at J, with 12 bases between. Germline values: CDR1 KGHSH, CDR2 LQKENI. CDR3 DNA sequence: TGTGCCAGCTCACGCATACAGGGATCAACTAATGAAAAACTGTTTTTT. Its translation is CASSRIQGSTNEKLFF.

This chain joins TRBV7-3 and TRBJ2-1, with D perhaps TRBD2 (6 bases). V lost 1 base and J 0 bases, leaving 10 bases between the germline ends. Germline V gene data show CDR1 as SGHTA and CDR2 as FQGTGA. The CDR3 extends over 16 amino acids. CDR3 coding DNA: TGTGCCAGCAGCTTAAGTGGGGGGAGCTCCTACAATGAGCAGTTCTTC. Its protein product is CASSLSGGSSYNEQFF.

V is TRBV6-1 and J is TRBJ1-6; D may be TRBD1 (5 bases). CDR1 and CDR2 (germline): MNHNS, SASEGT. This CDR3 spans 13 amino acids. Trimming took 7 bases from V and 9 from J, leaving 13 bases between them. CDR3 loop: CASTQGGGSPLHF. The CDR3 region has the DNA TGTGCCAGCACCCAGGGAGGAGGTTCACCCCTCCACTTT.

The chain joins TRBV7-9 to TRBJ1-5; a possible D gene is TRBD1 (5 bases). Germline CDR1 and CDR2: SEHNR and FQNEAQ (reference sequence). The V end lost 8 bases, the J end lost 7 bases, and 12 bases lay between the germline ends. This CDR3 has 12 residues. CDR3 loop: CASALQGQPQHF. The CDR3 nucleotides are TGTGCCAGCGCCCTCCAGGGCCAGCCCCAGCATTTT.

The J gene is TRBJ2-5, the V gene TRBV4-3; 11 bases are shared with TRBD1. Germline CDR1 reads LGHNA; CDR2 reads YSLEER. This CDR3 spans 17 amino acids. V shed 0 bases and J 5 bases; nucleotides not matched to a gene: 8. This CDR3 is CASSQDLPGQGEETQYF. CDR3 DNA: TGCGCCAGCAGCCAAGATTTGCCGGGACAGGGGGAGGAGACCCAGTACTTC.

This sequence joins TRBV7-6 and TRBJ2-3; the match to TRBD2 covers 8 bases. V lost 3 bases to trimming and J lost 5 bases; unmatched junction nucleotides: 7. The CDR3 is 15 residues long. Germline V gene lookup returns CDR1 SGHVS and CDR2 FNYEAQ. The CDR3 reads CASSLNGGVGDTQYF. CDR3 nucleotide sequence: TGTGCCAGCAGCTTGAACGGGGGGGTTGGAGATACGCAGTATTTT.

V gene TRBV4-2 combines with J gene TRBJ1-1; tentative D call: TRBD1 (5 bases). The length of the CDR3 is 14 residues. Germline loops: CDR1 LGHNA, CDR2 YNFKEQ. Between the trimmed V and J ends, which lost 2 bases and 1 base, there was a span of 8 bases. This CDR3 is CASSQKDKNTEAFF. The CDR3 DNA follows: TGTGCCAGCAGCCAAAAGGACAAGAACACTGAAGCTTTCTTT.

The chain uses TRBV19 and TRBJ1-3; a weak D match, TRBD1 (6 bases). Trimming stripped 7 bases from V and 3 bases from J, with 10 bases between. CDR3 size: 13 residues. The germline V gene encodes CDR1 LNHDA and CDR2 SQIVND (reference sequence). The CDR3 here is CASKTTGGNTIYF. As DNA, the CDR3 is TGTGCCAGTAAAACGACAGGTGGAAACACCATATATTTT. The variable domain in full, completed from reference TRBV19 and TRBJ1-3, reads DGGITQSPKYLFRKEGQNVTLSCEQNLNHDAMYWYRQDPGQGLRLIYYSQIVNDFQKGDIAEGYSVSREKKESFPLTVTSAQKNPTAFYLCASKTTGGNTIYFGEGSWLTVV.

The rearrangement joins TRBV19 to TRBJ2-2; 11 bases line up with TRBD1. The CDR3 loop spans 13 amino acids. CDR1 is LNHDA and CDR2 is SQIVND in the germline V gene (reference sequence). V dropped 8 bases and J dropped 10; count of bases not matched to a gene: 6. This chain's CDR3 is CASGDRGYVELFF. The CDR3, as DNA: TGTGCCAGTGGGGACAGGGGGTATGTGGAGCTGTTTTTT.

The rearrangement joins TRBV29-1 to TRBJ1-2; no clear D. The ends were cut back, 2 bases at V and 2 bases at J, with 6 bases in the middle. CDR3 length: 12 residues. Germline values: CDR1 SQVTM, CDR2 ANQGSEA. For the CDR3, the DNA is TGCAGCGTTGAACAGTCCAACTATGGCTACACCTTC. Protein product: CSVEQSNYGYTF.

J is TRBJ1-6 and V is TRBV6-6; D is perhaps TRBD1 (5 bases). CDR1 and CDR2 (germline): MNHNY, SVGAGI (reference sequence). V gave up 4 bases and J gave up 7 bases, with 14 bases separating them. The CDR3 covers 15 residues. The CDR3 coding sequence is TGTGCCAGCAGTTCGTTGGAGGGGAAGAATTCACCCCTCCACTTT. It translates to CASSSLEGKNSPLHF.

This chain uses TRBV30 with TRBJ1-1; D is unclear. CDR1 GTSNPN and CDR2 SVGIG come from the germline V gene (reference sequence). Trimming shortened V by 2 bases and J by 2 bases, and 18 bases separated the two germline ends. This CDR3 is built from 16 residues. The CDR3 DNA sequence: TGTGCCTGGAGTACTTGGGTCGGGGTAGCAAACACTGAAGCTTTCTTT. This translates into CAWSTWVGVANTEAFF.

This chain uses TRBV4-1 with TRBJ1-2; no clear D gene. The CDR3 runs to 14 residues. Germline V gene data show CDR1 as MGHRA and CDR2 as YSYEKL. V lost 1 base and J 4 bases, leaving 10 bases between the germline ends. The CDR3 loop reads CASSQGEQIYGYTF. The CDR3 DNA reads as TGCGCCAGCAGCCAAGGCGAACAGATCTATGGCTACACCTTC.

The V gene is TRBV12-5, the J gene TRBJ1-1; D is undetermined. CDR3 length: 13 amino acids. V was clipped by 3 bases and J by 0 bases, with 5 bases between them. Per the germline V gene, CDR1 is LGHNT and CDR2 is FRNRAP. CDR3 in amino acids: CASGFQLNTEAFF. The CDR3 DNA sequence: TGTGCTAGTGGTTTTCAGTTGAACACTGAAGCTTTCTTT.

This chain connects TRBV4-1 to TRBJ2-5; no definite D call. The J call may be incorrect, as the DNA end agrees better with TRBJ2-7. The V gene's germline CDR1 is MGHRA and CDR2 YSYEKL. CDR3 length: 14 amino acids. The CDR3 protein is CASSPSIPVYEQYF. In nucleotides, the CDR3 is TGCGCCAGCAGTCCAAGTATACCGGTCTACGAGCAGTACTTC.

This rearrangement joins TRBV4-3 to TRBJ1-1, with D possibly being TRBD1 (6 bases). CDR3 length: 13 residues. V was pared by 1 base and J by 6 bases, with 9 bases between. Germline V gene sequence: CDR1 LGHNA, CDR2 YSLEER. CDR3 nucleotide sequence: TGCGCCAGCAGCCAAGGACAGGCCGCTGAAGCTTTCTTT. As protein: CASSQGQAAEAFF.

The chain couples TRBV6-1 to TRBJ1-1; D is perhaps TRBD1 (5 bases). Deletions cut 6 bases from V and 5 bases from J, with 13 bases between. The CDR3 covers 13 residues. CDR1 is MNHNS and CDR2 is SASEGT in the germline V gene. CDR3 amino acids: CASRTGTWTEAFF. In nucleotides, the CDR3 is TGTGCCAGCAGGACCGGGACTTGGACTGAAGCTTTCTTT.

V is TRBV29-1 and J is TRBJ2-1, with D possibly matching TRBD1 (6 bases). Trimming removed 0 bases at V and 5 bases at J, with 23 bases between. This CDR3 comprises 18 residues. Germline-derived CDR1 and CDR2 are SQVTM and ANQGSEA. The CDR3 loop is CSVEEAVQGSWYDNEQFF. CDR3 nucleotide sequence: TGCAGCGTTGAAGAGGCGGTACAGGGATCGTGGTATGACAATGAGCAGTTCTTC.

The chain employs TRBV9 and TRBJ1-1; 7 bases line up with TRBD1. The CDR3 length is 16 residues. The germline gives CDR1 SGDLS, CDR2 YYNGEE. V dropped 4 bases and J dropped 4; count of bases not matched to a gene: 13. The CDR3 DNA follows: TGTGCCAGCAGCTCGTCAGGGGGTAAAGGGGGCACTGAAGCTTTCTTT. Protein sequence: CASSSSGGKGGTEAFF.

V usage is TRBV6-1 and J usage is TRBJ2-7, with a tentative D call TRBD1 (6 bases). V dropped 4 bases and J dropped 4 bases, with 14 bases sitting between them. Germline CDR1 and CDR2: MNHNS and SASEGT. This CDR3 comprises 14 residues. The CDR3 here is CASSASGQLYEQYF. For the CDR3, the DNA is TGTGCCAGCAGTGCTTCGGGACAATTGTACGAGCAGTACTTC.

The rearrangement joins TRBV9 to TRBJ1-2, with D maybe TRBD1 (6 bases). Germline V gene sequence: CDR1 SGDLS, CDR2 YYNGEE. The CDR3 is 17 residues long. V was pared by 0 bases and J by 0 bases, with 15 bases between. DNA of the CDR3: TGTGCCAGCAGCGTAGCATGGGGGCTTAACTCTAACTATGGCTACACCTTC. Its translation: CASSVAWGLNSNYGYTF.

The rearrangement uses TRBV4-1 and TRBJ1-2; 8 bases line up with TRBD1. The germline gives CDR1 MGHRA, CDR2 YSYEKL. With V trimmed by 5 bases and J by 7 bases, 15 bases remained unmatched. The CDR3 sequence is 16 residues long. The CDR3 here is CASSVDWTGFLVGYTF. As DNA, the CDR3 is TGCGCCAGCAGCGTCGATTGGACAGGGTTTTTAGTTGGCTACACCTTC.